The 12 T cell receptor beta chains below all came from one sample that was sequenced in a study of CD8+ T cells in alopecia areata. After isolation, RNA underwent reverse transcription to generate cDNA as the sequencing template. The method was immunoSEQ multiplex PCR; TCRdb's version includes in-frame clones alone and lacks a portion of them. The sample shows 80,000 to 100,000 clones, roughly two fifths of them seen only once. Specimen: CD4+ T cells sorted from blood. The receptor source for this set is a human donor with alopecia areata.

This clone was counted only a few times. The chain carries TRBV18 and TRBJ2-7, with a possible D match to TRBD2 (5 bases). V lost 4 bases and J lost 2, with 9 bases in between. In germline, CDR1 is KGHSH, CDR2 LQKENI. The CDR3 is 13 amino acids. The CDR3 bases are TGTGCCAGCTCACGCTCCGGGGCCTACGAGCAGTACTTC. Its translation: CASSRSGAYEQYF.

The rearrangement uses TRBV5-1 and TRBJ2-1; 13 bases align to TRBD2. The V gene end was trimmed by 0 bases and the J gene end by 4 bases; junction bases not matched to a gene: 4. Germline CDR1 and CDR2: SGHRS and YFSETQ. The CDR3 runs 17 residues. The CDR3 nucleotides read TGCGCCAGCAGCTTGGTACTAGCGGGAGGGCCGTACAATGAGCAGTTCTTC. Translating gives CASSLVLAGGPYNEQFF.

In DNA, the CDR3 is TGTGCCAGCAGCTTGACAGGGCGCTACGAGCAGTACTTC. It codes for CASSLTGRYEQYF. The rearrangement uses TRBV5-4 and TRBJ2-7; D might be TRBD1 (6 bases). The CDR3 loop spans 13 amino acids. V lost 1 base and J lost 3, with 8 bases in between. Per germline, CDR1 SGHNT and CDR2 YYREEE (reference sequence).

The CDR3 loop reads CASSQVHWGPSYEQYF. The CDR3 region has the DNA TGTGCCAGCAGCCAAGTGCACTGGGGCCCGTCTTACGAGCAGTACTTC. The V gene is TRBV14, the J gene TRBJ2-7; TRBD1 is a possible D gene (5 bases). This CDR3 comprises 16 residues. V lost 1 base to trimming and J lost 4 bases, with 17 bases between them. Germline CDR1 SGHDN, CDR2 FVKESK.

The chain has TRBV27 and TRBJ1-5, with D perhaps matching TRBD1 (6 bases). The CDR3 runs to 15 residues. Germline CDR1 MNHEY, CDR2 SMNVEV (reference sequence). Trimming removed 5 bases from V and 5 bases from J, with 16 bases in between. CDR3 sequence (DNA): TGTGCCAGCAGTCCCACTCCGGGACACTATCAGCCCCAGCATTTT. Translated: CASSPTPGHYQPQHF.

The chain recombines TRBV10-3 with TRBJ2-1; weak D call: TRBD1 (5 bases). With 3 bases removed from V and 8 bases from J, the gap between germline ends came to 8 bases. Germline CDR1 reads ENHRY; CDR2 reads SYGVKD. The CDR3 totals 12 residues. This chain's CDR3 is CAISERGDEQFF. The DNA of the CDR3 is TGTGCCATCAGTGAAAGGGGCGATGAGCAGTTCTTC.

The V and J genes are TRBV30 and TRBJ2-2, with 8 nucleotides matching TRBD1. J was trimmed by 8 bases and V by 3 bases; bases with no gene match: 5. The germline V gene has CDR1 GTSNPN and CDR2 SVGIG (reference sequence). The CDR3 sequence is 13 residues long. CDR3 protein: CAWRGQGVGELFF. DNA of the CDR3: TGTGCCTGGAGAGGACAGGGTGTAGGGGAGCTGTTTTTT.

The chain recombines TRBV30 with TRBJ1-1; D unresolved. This CDR3 is built from 13 residues. CDR1 is GTSNPN, CDR2 SVGIG, per germline (reference sequence). V was shortened by 5 bases and J by 3 bases, with 13 bases between the two germline ends. The CDR3 spells CAWLVHRHTEAFF. CDR3 DNA sequence: TGTGCCTGGTTAGTTCACAGACACACTGAAGCTTTCTTT. The full variable domain, completed using reference TRBV30 and TRBJ1-1, is SQTIHQWPATLVQPVGSPLSLECTVEGTSNPNLYWYRQAAGRGLQLLFYSVGIGQISSEVPQNLSASRPQDRQFILSSKKLLLSDSGFYLCAWLVHRHTEAFFGQGTRLTVV.

V gene TRBV11-2 combines with J gene TRBJ1-2, with D possibly matching TRBD1 (5 bases). This CDR3 has 14 amino acids. Germline lookup yields CDR1 SGHAT and CDR2 FQNNGV. V was pared by 2 bases and J by 7 bases, with 14 bases between. The CDR3 is CASSLPGTLGGYTF. As DNA, the CDR3 is TGTGCCAGCAGCTTACCCGGGACTTTAGGTGGCTACACCTTC.

This clone qualifies as medium-sized (0.01 to 0.1%). The gene calls are TRBV23-1 and TRBJ1-1; D is possibly TRBD1 (6 bases). TRBV23-1 is an open reading frame, and its role is uncertain. Trimming shortened V by 4 bases and J by 0 bases, and 24 bases separated the two germline ends. The CDR3 runs 19 residues. The CDR3 nucleotides read TGCGCCAGCAGTCTCATTCGGGCCCTCCGCAGGGGCATGAACACTGAAGCTTTCTTT. Its translation is CASSLIRALRRGMNTEAFF.

The V call is TRBV4-2, the J call TRBJ1-1, with TRBD1 matching over 7 bases. The trim removed 2 bases at V and 7 bases at J, leaving 13 bases unmatched. The CDR3 sequence is 16 residues long. From germline, CDR1 is LGHNA and CDR2 YNFKEQ. The CDR3 bases are TGTGCCAGCAGCCAACCAATGACAGGGCCCGAGGTTGAAGCTTTCTTT. It codes for CASSQPMTGPEVEAFF.

This clone appeared once. The chain is built from TRBV11-2 and TRBJ2-1, with 11 bases lining up with TRBD2. With V trimmed by 5 bases and J by 7 bases, 10 bases remained unmatched. This CDR3 has 16 amino acids. Looked up from germline, CDR1 is SGHAT and CDR2 is FQNNGV. The DNA of the CDR3 is TGTGCCAGCAGCCCCGGTCGGGCTAGCGGGGGGAATGAGCAGTTCTTC. It encodes CASSPGRASGGNEQFF.